This entry lists 3 T cell receptor beta chains sequenced from one sample in a study of blood T cell repertoires in COVID-19. Sequencing was performed with immunoSEQ multiplex PCR; in TCRdb, only in-frame clones are kept and a portion is missing. Among 150,000 or so clones listed, around 87% were seen once. The specimen was peripheral blood. The receptors come from a man older than 75 with acute or convalescent COVID-19.

The V and J genes are TRBV7-9 and TRBJ2-7, with 9 bases that match TRBD2. This CDR3 comprises 16 residues. Germline V lookup: CDR1 SEHNR, CDR2 FQNEAQ (reference sequence). V was pared by 6 bases and J by 3 bases, with 12 bases of the junction left unmatched. In DNA, the CDR3 is TGTGCCAGCAGTCCCACGAGGACTAGCGCCGACTACGAGCAGTACTTC. It translates to CASSPTRTSADYEQYF.

The J gene is TRBJ1-6, the V gene TRBV9, with D unclear. Trimming pared 0 bases from V and 4 bases from J, leaving 11 bases between. This CDR3 is 16 amino acids long. CDR1 and CDR2 (germline): SGDLS, YYNGEE. The CDR3 loop reads CASSVGGGNYNSPLHF. CDR3 DNA sequence: TGTGCCAGCAGCGTAGGAGGAGGGAATTATAATTCACCCCTCCACTTT.

The chain uses TRBV5-8 and TRBJ2-1; 9 bases fit TRBD2. V lost 1 base to trimming and J lost 3 bases; unmatched junction nucleotides: 5. Germline-derived CDR1 and CDR2 are SGHTS and YDEGEE. CDR3 length equals 16 residues. CDR3 amino acids: CASSLRLAAYYNEQFF. The CDR3 nucleotides read TGTGCCAGCAGCTTGCGACTAGCGGCTTACTACAATGAGCAGTTCTTC.